The 5 T cell receptor beta chains listed next were all sequenced from one sample in a study of technical replicates of blood from a few donors. TCRdb's copy holds only in-frame clones and misses some; the assay was immunoSEQ multiplex PCR. The sample records tens of thousands of clones, about 93% being singletons. Sequencing was done on a sample of T cells isolated from PBMCs. The receptors here all came from a human donor in good health.

The J gene is TRBJ2-2, the V gene TRBV12-5, with a weak D call TRBD2 (5 bases). The CDR3 extends over 16 amino acids. The germline V gene encodes CDR1 LGHNT and CDR2 FRNRAP. Trimming took off 0 bases at V and 5 bases at J, with 13 bases between the two ends. This chain's CDR3 is CASGLVLGQSTGELFF. CDR3 sequence (DNA): TGTGCTAGTGGTTTGGTACTAGGGCAGTCTACCGGGGAGCTGTTTTTT.

This chain links TRBV10-1 with TRBJ2-6, with D hard to call. Germline CDR1 and CDR2: WNHNN and SYGVQD (reference sequence). Trimming stripped 0 bases from V and 1 base from J, with 7 bases between. CDR3 length: 16 residues. The CDR3 region has the DNA TGCGCCAGCAGTGAGTCTCGGGTATCTGGGGCCAACGTCCTGACTTTC. It yields the protein CASSESRVSGANVLTF.

The CDR3 nucleotides read TGTGCCAGCAGCCCCCCGGGTTGGGAGCAGTACTTC. It encodes CASSPPGWEQYF. The chain carries TRBV2 and TRBJ2-7; D unresolved. V gave up 6 bases and J gave up 7 bases, with 13 bases separating them. Germline V gene lookup returns CDR1 SNHLY and CDR2 FYNNEI. This CDR3 comprises 12 residues.

This chain uses TRBV15 with TRBJ2-2; tentative D call: TRBD2 (7 bases). V lost 1 base, J lost 1 base, and 10 bases lay in between. The CDR3 runs 16 residues. Germline V gene sequence: CDR1 LNHNV, CDR2 YYDKDF (reference sequence). The CDR3 DNA reads as TGTGCCACCAGCAGAGGAGGGGGGGGGAACACCGGGGAGCTGTTTTTT. This encodes CATSRGGGGNTGELFF.

The chain uses TRBV6-6 and TRBJ1-5; 9 bases fit TRBD1. Germline V gene lookup returns CDR1 MNHNY and CDR2 SVGAGI (reference sequence). Trimming removed 6 bases from V and 4 bases from J; junction bases left unmatched: 4. The length of the CDR3 is 14 residues. The CDR3 DNA sequence: TGTGCCAGCAGCGTCGGGACAGGGAATCAGCCCCAGCATTTT. This gives the protein CASSVGTGNQPQHF.